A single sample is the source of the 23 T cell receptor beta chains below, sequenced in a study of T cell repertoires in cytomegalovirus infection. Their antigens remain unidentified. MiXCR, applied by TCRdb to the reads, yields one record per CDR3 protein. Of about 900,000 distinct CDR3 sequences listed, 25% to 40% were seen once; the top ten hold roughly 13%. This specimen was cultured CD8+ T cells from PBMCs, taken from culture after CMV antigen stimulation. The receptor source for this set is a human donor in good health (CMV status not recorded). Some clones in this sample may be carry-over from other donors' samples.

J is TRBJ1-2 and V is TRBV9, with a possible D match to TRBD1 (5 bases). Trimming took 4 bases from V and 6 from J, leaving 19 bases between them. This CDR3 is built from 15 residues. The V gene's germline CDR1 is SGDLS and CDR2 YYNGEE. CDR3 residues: CASSSRDLPWHGYTF. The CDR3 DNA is TGTGCCAGCAGCTCCCGGGACCTCCCCTGGCATGGCTACACCTTC.

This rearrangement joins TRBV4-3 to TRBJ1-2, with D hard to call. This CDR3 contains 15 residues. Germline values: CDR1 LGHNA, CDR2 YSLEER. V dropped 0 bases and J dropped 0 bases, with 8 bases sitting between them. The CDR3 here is CASSQERSSNYGYTF. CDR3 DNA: TGCGCCAGCAGCCAAGAACGGAGTTCTAACTATGGCTACACCTTC.

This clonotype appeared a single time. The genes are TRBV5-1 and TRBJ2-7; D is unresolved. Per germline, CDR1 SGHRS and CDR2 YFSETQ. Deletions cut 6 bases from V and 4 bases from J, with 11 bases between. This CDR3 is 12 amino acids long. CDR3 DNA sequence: TGCGCCAGCAACCAGGACGGATACGAGCAGTACTTC. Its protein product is CASNQDGYEQYF.

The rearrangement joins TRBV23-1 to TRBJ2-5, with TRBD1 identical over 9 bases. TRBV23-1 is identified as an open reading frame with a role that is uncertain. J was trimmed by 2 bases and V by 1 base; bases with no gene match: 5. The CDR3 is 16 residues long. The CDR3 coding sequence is TGCGCCAGCAGTCAATGGGGACAGGGAAGACAAGAGACCCAGTACTTC. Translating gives CASSQWGQGRQETQYF.

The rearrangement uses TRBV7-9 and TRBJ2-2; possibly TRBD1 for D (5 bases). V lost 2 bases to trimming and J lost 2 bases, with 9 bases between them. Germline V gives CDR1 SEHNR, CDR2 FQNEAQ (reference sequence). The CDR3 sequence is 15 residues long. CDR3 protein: CASSLRQYNTGELFF. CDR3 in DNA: TGTGCCAGCAGCTTAAGACAGTATAACACCGGGGAGCTGTTTTTT.

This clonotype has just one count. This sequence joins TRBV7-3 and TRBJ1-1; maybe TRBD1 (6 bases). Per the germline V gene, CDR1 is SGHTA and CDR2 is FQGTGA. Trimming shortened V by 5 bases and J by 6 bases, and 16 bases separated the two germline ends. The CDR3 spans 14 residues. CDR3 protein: CASSGGGWGSEAFF. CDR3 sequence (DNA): TGTGCCAGCAGCGGAGGGGGGTGGGGCTCTGAAGCTTTCTTT.

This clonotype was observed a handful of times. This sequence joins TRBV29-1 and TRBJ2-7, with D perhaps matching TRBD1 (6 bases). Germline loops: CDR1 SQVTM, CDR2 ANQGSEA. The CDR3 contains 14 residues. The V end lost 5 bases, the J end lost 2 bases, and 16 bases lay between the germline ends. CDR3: CSVISPTGTYEQYF. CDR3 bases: TGCAGCGTTATATCCCCGACAGGCACCTACGAGCAGTACTTC.

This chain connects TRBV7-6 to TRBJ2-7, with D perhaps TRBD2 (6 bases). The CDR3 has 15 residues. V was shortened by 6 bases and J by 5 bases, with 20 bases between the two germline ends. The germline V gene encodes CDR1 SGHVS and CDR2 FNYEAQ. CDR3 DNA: TGTGCCAGCAGTCCCGGGACTGGCGGGACCGACGAGCAGTACTTC. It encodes CASSPGTGGTDEQYF. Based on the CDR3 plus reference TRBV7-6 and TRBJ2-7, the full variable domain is GAGVSQSPRYKVTKRGQDVALRCDPISGHVSLYWYRQALGQGPEFLTYFNYEAQQDKSGLPNDRFSAERPEGSISTLTIQRTEQRDSAMYRCASSPGTGGTDEQYFGPGTRLTVT.

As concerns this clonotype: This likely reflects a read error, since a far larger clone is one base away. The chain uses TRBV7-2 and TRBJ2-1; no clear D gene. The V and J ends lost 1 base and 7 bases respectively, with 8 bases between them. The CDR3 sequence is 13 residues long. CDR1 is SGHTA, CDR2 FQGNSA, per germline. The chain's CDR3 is CTSSLVAGNEQFF. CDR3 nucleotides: TGTACCAGCAGCTTAGTGGCCGGGAATGAGCAGTTCTTC.

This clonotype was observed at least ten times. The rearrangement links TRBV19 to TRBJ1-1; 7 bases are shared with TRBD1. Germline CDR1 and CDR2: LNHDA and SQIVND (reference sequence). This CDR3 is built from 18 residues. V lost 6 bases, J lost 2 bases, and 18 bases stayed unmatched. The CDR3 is CASSPGVAYRGSNTEAFF. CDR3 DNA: TGTGCCAGTAGCCCGGGGGTGGCGTACAGGGGATCAAACACTGAAGCTTTCTTT. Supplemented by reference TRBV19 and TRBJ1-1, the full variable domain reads DGGITQSPKYLFRKEGQNVTLSCEQNLNHDAMYWYRQDPGQGLRLIYYSQIVNDFQKGDIAEGYSVSREKKESFPLTVTSAQKNPTAFYLCASSPGVAYRGSNTEAFFGQGTRLTVV.

In DNA, the CDR3 is TGTGCCAGCAGCTCACAATGGGCAACGGCGGATGAGCAGTTCTTC. This translates into CASSSQWATADEQFF. This chain joins TRBV7-6 and TRBJ2-1; the D is unclear. Germline CDR1 reads SGHVS; CDR2 reads FNYEAQ. Trimming pared 4 bases from V and 8 bases from J, leaving 18 bases between. The length of the CDR3 is 15 residues.

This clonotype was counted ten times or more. The CDR3 bases are TGTGCCAGCAGCGGCTCTCGGGACAGCTCCAACCGCGAGCAGTACTTC. This codes for CASSGSRDSSNREQYF. V is TRBV7-8 and J is TRBJ2-7; 7 positions agree with TRBD1. This CDR3 is built from 16 residues. In germline, CDR1 is SGHVS, CDR2 FQNEAQ. V shed 5 bases, J shed 6 bases, and the junction held 16 bases outside the gene matches.

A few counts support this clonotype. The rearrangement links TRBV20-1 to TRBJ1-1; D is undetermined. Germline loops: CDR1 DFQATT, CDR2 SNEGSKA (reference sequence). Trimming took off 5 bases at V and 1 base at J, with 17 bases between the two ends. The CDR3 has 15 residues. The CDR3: CSAPESYGRNTEAFF. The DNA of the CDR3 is TGCAGTGCTCCAGAGTCCTACGGTCGGAACACTGAAGCTTTCTTT.

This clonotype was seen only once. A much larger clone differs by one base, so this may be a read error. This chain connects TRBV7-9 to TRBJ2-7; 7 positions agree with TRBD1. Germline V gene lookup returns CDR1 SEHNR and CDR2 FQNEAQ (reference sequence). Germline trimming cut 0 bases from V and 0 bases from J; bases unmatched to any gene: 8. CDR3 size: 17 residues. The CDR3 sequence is CASSLALGTVSSYEQYV. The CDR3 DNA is TGTGCCAGCAGCTTAGCGCTTGGGACAGTCAGCTCCTACGAGCAGTACGTC.

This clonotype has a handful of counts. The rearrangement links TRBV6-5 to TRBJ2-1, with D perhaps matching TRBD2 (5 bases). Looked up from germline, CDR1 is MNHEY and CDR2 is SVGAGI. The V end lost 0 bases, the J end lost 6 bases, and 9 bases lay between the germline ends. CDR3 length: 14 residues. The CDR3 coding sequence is TGTGCCAGCAGTTACTCGAGGGCCCTCAATGAGCAGTTCTTC. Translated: CASSYSRALNEQFF.

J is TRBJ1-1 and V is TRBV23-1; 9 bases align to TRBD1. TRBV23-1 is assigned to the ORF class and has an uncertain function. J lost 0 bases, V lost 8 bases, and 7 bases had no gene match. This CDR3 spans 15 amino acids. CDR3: CASWDRESMNTEAFF. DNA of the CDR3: TGCGCCAGCTGGGACAGGGAGAGCATGAACACTGAAGCTTTCTTT.

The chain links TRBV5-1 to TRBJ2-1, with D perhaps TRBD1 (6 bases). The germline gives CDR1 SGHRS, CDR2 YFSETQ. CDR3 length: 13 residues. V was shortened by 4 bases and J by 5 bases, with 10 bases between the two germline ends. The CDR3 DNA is TGCGCCAGCAGCACAGGGAGAAACAATGAGCAGTTCTTC. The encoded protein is CASSTGRNNEQFF.

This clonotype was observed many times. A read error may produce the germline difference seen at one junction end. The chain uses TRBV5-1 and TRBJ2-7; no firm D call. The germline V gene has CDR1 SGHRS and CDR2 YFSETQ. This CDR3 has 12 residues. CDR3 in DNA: TGTGCCAGCAGCTTAGGAGACTACGAGCAGTACTTC. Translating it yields CASSLGDYEQYF.

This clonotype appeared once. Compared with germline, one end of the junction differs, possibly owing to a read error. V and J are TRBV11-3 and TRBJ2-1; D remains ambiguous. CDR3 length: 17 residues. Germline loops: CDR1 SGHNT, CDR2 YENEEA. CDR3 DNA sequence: TGTGCCAACAGCTTACATCCCTCCCTGAGCTCCTACAATGAGCAGTTCTTC. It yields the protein CANSLHPSLSSYNEQFF.

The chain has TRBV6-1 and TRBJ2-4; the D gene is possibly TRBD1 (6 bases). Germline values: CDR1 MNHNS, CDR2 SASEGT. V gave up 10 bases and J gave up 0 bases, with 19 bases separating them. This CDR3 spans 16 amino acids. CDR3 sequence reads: CATLTLGALAKNIQYF. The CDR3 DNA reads TGTGCCACTCTGACCCTGGGGGCCTTAGCCAAAAACATTCAGTACTTC.

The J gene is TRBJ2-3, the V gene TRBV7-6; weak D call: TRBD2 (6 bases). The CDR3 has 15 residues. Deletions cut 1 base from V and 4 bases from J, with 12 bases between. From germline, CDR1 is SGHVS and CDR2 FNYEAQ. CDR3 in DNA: TGTGCCAGCAGCTTAGGGGGCGGGGTTGCAGATACGCAGTATTTT. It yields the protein CASSLGGGVADTQYF.

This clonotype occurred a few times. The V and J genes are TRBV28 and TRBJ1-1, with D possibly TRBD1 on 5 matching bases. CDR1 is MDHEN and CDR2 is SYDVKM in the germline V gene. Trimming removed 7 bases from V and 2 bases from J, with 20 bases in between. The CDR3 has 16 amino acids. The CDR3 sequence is CASTVRLGVINTEAFF. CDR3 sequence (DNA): TGTGCCAGCACAGTGCGATTAGGGGTCATAAACACTGAAGCTTTCTTT.

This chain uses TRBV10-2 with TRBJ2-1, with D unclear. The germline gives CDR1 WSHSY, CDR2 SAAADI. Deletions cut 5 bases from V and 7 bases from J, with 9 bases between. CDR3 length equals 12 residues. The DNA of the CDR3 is TGCGCCAGCAGTAGTTATGATAATGAGCAGTTCTTC. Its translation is CASSSYDNEQFF.